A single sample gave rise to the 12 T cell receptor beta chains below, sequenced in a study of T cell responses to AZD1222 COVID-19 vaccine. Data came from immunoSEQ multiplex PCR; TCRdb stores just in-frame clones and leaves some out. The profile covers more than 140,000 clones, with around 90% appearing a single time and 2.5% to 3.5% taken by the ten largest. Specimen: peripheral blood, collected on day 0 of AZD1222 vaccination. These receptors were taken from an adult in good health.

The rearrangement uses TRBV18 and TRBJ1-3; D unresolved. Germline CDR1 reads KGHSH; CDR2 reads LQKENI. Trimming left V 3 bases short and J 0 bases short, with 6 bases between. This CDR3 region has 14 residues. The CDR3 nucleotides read TGTGCCAGCTCACCCCAGGACTCTGGAAACACCATATATTTT. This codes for CASSPQDSGNTIYF.

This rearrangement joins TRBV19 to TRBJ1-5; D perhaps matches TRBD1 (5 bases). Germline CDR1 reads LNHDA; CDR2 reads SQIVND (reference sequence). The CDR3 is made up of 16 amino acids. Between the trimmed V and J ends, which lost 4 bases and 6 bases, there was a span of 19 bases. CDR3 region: CASSKRSWGSGQPQHF. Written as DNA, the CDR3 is TGTGCCAGTAGTAAGAGGTCCTGGGGGTCGGGTCAGCCCCAGCATTTT.

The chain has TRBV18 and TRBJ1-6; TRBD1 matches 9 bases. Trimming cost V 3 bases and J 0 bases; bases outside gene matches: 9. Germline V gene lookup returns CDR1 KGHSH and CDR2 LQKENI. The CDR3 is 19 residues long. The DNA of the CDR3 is TGTGCCAGCTCACCGGACAGGGGCTCAGGTTCCTCCTATAATTCACCCCTCCACTTT. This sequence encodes CASSPDRGSGSSYNSPLHF.

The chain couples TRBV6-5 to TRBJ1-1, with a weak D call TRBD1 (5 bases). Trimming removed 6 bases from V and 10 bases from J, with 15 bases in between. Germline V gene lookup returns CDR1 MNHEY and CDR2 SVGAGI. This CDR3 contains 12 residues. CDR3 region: CASSQGQGRAFF. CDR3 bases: TGTGCCAGCAGCCAAGGGCAGGGACGAGCTTTCTTT.

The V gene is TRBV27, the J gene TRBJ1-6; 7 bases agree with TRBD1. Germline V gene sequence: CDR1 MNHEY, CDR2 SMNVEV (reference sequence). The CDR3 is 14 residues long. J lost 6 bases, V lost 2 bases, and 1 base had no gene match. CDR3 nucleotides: TGTGCCAGCAGTTTAAGGGGGCCTAATTCACCCCTCCACTTT. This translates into CASSLRGPNSPLHF.

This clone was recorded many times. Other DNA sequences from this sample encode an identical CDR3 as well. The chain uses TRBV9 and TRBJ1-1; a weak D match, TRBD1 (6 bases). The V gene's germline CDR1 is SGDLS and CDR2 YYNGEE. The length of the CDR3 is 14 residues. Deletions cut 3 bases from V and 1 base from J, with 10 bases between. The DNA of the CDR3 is TGTGCCAGCAGCGCAACGGGACAGAACACTGAAGCTTTCTTT. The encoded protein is CASSATGQNTEAFF.

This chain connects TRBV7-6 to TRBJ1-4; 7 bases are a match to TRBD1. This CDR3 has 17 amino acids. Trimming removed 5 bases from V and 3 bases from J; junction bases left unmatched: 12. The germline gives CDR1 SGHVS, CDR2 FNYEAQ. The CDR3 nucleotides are TGTGCCAGCAGCCCAAGGCGCACAGGGGCTGCTAATGAAAAACTGTTTTTT. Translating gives CASSPRRTGAANEKLFF.

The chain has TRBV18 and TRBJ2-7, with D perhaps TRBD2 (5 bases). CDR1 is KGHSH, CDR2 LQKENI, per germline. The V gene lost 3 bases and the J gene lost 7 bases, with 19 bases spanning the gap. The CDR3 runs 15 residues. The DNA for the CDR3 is TGTGCCAGCTCACCCTCGTTGTTAGCGCCTATTGAGCAGTACTTC. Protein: CASSPSLLAPIEQYF.

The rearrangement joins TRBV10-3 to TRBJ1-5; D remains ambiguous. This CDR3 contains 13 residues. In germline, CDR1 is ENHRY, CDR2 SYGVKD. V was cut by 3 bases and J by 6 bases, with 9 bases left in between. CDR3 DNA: TGTGCCATCAGTGACGGCGAAGTTCAGCCCCAGCATTTT. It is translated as CAISDGEVQPQHF.

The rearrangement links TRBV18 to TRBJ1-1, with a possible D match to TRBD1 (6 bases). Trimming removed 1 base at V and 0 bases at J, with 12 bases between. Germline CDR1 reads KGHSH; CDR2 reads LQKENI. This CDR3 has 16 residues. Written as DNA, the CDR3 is TGTGCCAGCTCACCACGGGGGCTGGTGGTGAACACTGAAGCTTTCTTT. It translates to CASSPRGLVVNTEAFF.

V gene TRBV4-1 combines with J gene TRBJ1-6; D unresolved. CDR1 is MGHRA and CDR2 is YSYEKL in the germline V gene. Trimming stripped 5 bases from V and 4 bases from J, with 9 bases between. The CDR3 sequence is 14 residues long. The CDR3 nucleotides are TGCGCCAGCAGCGACTTTAATTATAATTCACCCCTCCACTTT. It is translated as CASSDFNYNSPLHF.

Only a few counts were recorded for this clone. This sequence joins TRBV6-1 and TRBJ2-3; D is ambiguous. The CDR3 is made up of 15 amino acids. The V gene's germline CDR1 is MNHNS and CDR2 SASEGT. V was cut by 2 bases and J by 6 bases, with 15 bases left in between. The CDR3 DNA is TGTGCCAGCAGTGAAAGGAGTCACCTCGGTGATACGCAGTATTTT. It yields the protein CASSERSHLGDTQYF.